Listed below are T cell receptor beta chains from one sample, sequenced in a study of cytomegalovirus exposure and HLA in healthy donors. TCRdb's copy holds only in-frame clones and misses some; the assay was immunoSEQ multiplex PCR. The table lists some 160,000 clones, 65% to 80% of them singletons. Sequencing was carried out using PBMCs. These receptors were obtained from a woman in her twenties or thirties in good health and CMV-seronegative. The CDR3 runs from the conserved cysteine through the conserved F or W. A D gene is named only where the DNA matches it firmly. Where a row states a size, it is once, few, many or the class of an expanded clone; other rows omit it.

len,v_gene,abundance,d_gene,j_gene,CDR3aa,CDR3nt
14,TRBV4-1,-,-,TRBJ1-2,CASSQADRNYGYTF,TGCGCCAGCAGCCAAGCTGACAGGAACTATGGCTACACCTTC
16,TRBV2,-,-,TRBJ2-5,CASRRTRGGPQETQYF,TGTGCCAGCAGGAGGACTCGCGGGGGCCCCCAAGAGACCCAGTACTTC
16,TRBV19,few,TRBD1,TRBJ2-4,CASTPQQGRGQYIQYF,TGTGCCAGTACTCCCCAACAGGGCAGGGGGCAGTACATTCAGTACTTC
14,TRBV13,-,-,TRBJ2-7,CASSSPGTPYEQYF,TGTGCCAGCAGCTCCCCCGGGACTCCCTACGAGCAGTACTTC
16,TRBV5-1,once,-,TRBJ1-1,CASSPLGGEANTEAFF,TGCGCCAGCAGCCCTCTAGGGGGGGAAGCGAACACTGAAGCTTTCTTT
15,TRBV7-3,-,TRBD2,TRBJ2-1,CASSIAGGPVYEQFF,TGTGCCAGCAGTATAGCGGGAGGGCCAGTATATGAGCAGTTCTTC
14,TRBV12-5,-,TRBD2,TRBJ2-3,CASAGLAGADTQYF,TGTGCTAGTGCGGGACTAGCGGGGGCGGATACGCAGTATTTT
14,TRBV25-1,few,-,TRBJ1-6,CASITGTGNSPLHF,TGTGCCAGCATCACAGGGACGGGTAATTCACCCCTCCACTTT
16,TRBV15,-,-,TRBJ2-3,CATSRDSAGGTDTQYF,TGTGCCACCAGCAGAGACTCTGCAGGGGGCACAGATACGCAGTATTTT
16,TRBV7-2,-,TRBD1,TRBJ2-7,CASSLSGTGGFHEQYF,TGTGCCAGCAGCTTATCGGGGACAGGGGGGTTCCACGAGCAGTACTTC
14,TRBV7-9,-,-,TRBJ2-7,CASSSSRQGLKQYF,TGTGCCAGCAGCTCCTCCCGACAGGGACTCAAGCAGTACTTC
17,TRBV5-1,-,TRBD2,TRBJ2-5,CASSWRISGNVRETQYF,TGCGCCAGCAGCTGGAGGATCAGCGGGAACGTAAGAGAGACCCAGTACTTC
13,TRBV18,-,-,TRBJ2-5,CASSPPAQETQYF,TGTGCCAGCTCACCACCGGCTCAAGAGACCCAGTACTTC
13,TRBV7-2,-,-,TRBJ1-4,CASSFSRNEKLFF,TGTGCCAGCAGCTTCAGTCGTAATGAAAAACTGTTTTTT
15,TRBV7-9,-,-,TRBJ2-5,CSSSRLRAGQETQYF,TGTTCCAGCAGCCGCTTAAGAGCAGGTCAAGAGACCCAGTACTTC
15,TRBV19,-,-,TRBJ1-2,CASSIVTGTNYGYTF,TGTGCCAGTAGTATAGTTACCGGGACAAACTATGGCTACACCTTC
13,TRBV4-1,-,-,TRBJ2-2,CASSLGVYEELFF,TGCGCCAGCAGTCTCGGAGTGTACGAGGAGCTGTTTTTT
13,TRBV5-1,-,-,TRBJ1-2,CASSVTATGGYTF,TGCGCCAGCAGCGTGACCGCGACTGGTGGCTACACCTTC
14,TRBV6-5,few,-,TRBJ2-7,CASSYGQTAYEQYF,TGTGCCAGCAGTTACGGACAGACAGCCTACGAGCAGTACTTC
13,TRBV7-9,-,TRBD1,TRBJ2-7,CASTKTGDGEQYF,TGTGCCAGCACCAAAACAGGGGACGGCGAGCAGTACTTC
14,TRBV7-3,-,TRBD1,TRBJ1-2,CASSLTLQGDGYTF,TGTGCCAGCAGCTTAACCCTACAGGGGGATGGCTACACCTTC
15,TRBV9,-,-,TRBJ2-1,CASSVGGGQYNEQFF,TGTGCCAGCAGCGTAGGTGGTGGGCAGTACAATGAGCAGTTCTTC
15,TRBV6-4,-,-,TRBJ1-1,CASRPVTGWDTEAFF,TGTGCCAGCAGGCCGGTGACAGGCTGGGACACTGAAGCTTTCTTT
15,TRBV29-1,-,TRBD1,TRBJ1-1,CSVSTAGTGATEAFF,TGCAGCGTCTCTACTGCCGGGACAGGAGCCACTGAAGCTTTCTTT
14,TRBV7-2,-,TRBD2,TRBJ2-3,CASSSSGGWNTQYF,TGTGCCAGCAGCTCGAGCGGGGGTTGGAATACGCAGTATTTT
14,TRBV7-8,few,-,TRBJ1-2,CASSLAIHTLTYTF,TGTGCCAGCAGCTTAGCGATACATACACTAACCTACACCTTC
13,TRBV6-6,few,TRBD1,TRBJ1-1,CASRGGPHTEAFF,TGTGCCAGCAGAGGGGGCCCCCACACTGAAGCTTTCTTT
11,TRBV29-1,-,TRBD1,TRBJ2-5,CSVRGPETQYF,TGCAGCGTTAGGGGGCCGGAGACCCAGTACTTC
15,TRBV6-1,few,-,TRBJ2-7,CASRRWDFQTYEQYF,TGTGCCAGCCGCCGATGGGACTTTCAAACCTACGAGCAGTACTTC
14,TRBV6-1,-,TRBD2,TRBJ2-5,CAIGSGRGQETQYF,TGTGCCATCGGTAGCGGGAGGGGGCAAGAGACCCAGTACTTC
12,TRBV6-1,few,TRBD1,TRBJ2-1,CASSGQGYEQFF,TGTGCCAGCAGTGGACAGGGCTATGAGCAGTTCTTC
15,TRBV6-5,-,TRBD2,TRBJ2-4,CASRTPGGAKNIQYF,TGTGCCAGCAGAACCCCCGGGGGGGCCAAAAACATTCAGTACTTC
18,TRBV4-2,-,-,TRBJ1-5,CASSQGPSAANRNQPQHF,TGTGCCAGCAGCCAAGGCCCGTCTGCGGCTAACCGCAATCAGCCCCAGCATTTT
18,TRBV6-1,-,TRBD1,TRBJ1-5,CASSAGGDRSYSNQPQHF,TGTGCCAGCAGTGCGGGTGGGGACAGGAGTTATAGCAATCAGCCCCAGCATTTT
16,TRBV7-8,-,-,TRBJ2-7,CASSLRRLTHSYEQYF,TGTGCCAGCAGCTTAAGACGACTAACCCACTCCTACGAGCAGTACTTC
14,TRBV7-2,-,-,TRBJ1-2,CASSLAREPGGYTF,TGTGCCAGCAGCCTCGCCCGGGAGCCCGGTGGCTACACCTTC
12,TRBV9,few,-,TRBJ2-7,CASLGGGYEQYF,TGTGCCAGTTTGGGAGGGGGATACGAGCAGTACTTC
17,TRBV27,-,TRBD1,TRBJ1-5,CASDGQGAPPVRQPQHF,TGTGCCAGCGACGGACAGGGGGCGCCCCCTGTTCGGCAGCCCCAGCATTTT
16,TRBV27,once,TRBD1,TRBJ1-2,CASSLDRGSAIYGYTF,TGTGCCAGCAGCTTGGACAGGGGGTCGGCAATCTATGGCTACACCTTC
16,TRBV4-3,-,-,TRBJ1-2,CASSQGPPERGYGYTF,TGCGCCAGCAGCCAAGGTCCCCCGGAGCGGGGCTATGGCTACACCTTC
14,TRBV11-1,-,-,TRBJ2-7,CASSLQGHSYEQYF,TGTGCCAGCAGCTTACAGGGGCACTCCTACGAGCAGTACTTC
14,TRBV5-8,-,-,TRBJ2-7,CASSLPGVVSEQYF,TGTGCCAGCAGCTTGCCAGGGGTGGTCTCCGAGCAGTACTTC
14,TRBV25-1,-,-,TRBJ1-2,CASTTAGPPYGYTF,TGTGCCAGCACGACAGCCGGACCACCCTATGGCTACACCTTC
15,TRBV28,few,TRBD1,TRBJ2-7,CASGDTDRGSYEQYF,TGTGCCAGCGGAGATACGGACAGGGGATCCTACGAGCAGTACTTC
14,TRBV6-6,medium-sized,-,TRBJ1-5,CASREGTSNQPQHF,TGTGCCAGCAGGGAGGGTACCAGCAATCAGCCCCAGCATTTT
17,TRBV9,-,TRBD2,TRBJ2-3,CASSAHIAGAGTDTQYF,TGTGCCAGCAGCGCCCACATAGCGGGAGCGGGCACAGATACGCAGTATTTT
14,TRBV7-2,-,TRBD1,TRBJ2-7,CASSTPGQGYEQYF,TGTGCCAGCAGTACGCCGGGACAGGGGTATGAGCAGTACTTC
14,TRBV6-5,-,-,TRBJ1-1,CASSYGGRNTEAFF,TGTGCCAGCAGTTACGGTGGCAGAAACACTGAAGCTTTCTTT
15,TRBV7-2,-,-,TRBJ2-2,CASTREIGLAGELFF,TGTGCCAGCACCCGAGAAATAGGACTGGCCGGGGAGCTGTTTTTT
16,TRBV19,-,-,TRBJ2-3,CASMRVGRPSTDTQYF,TGTGCCAGTATGAGGGTCGGGCGGCCTAGCACAGATACGCAGTATTTT
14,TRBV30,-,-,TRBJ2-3,CAWSVDDTQDTQYF,TGTGCCTGGAGTGTAGACGACACCCAAGATACGCAGTATTTT
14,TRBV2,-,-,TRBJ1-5,CASSEALRVQPQHF,TGTGCCAGCAGTGAAGCGCTCAGGGTTCAGCCCCAGCATTTT
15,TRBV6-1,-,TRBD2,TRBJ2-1,CASSGLASSYNEQFF,TGTGCCAGCAGCGGACTAGCCTCCTCCTACAATGAGCAGTTCTTC
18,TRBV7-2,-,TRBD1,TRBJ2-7,CASSSIYPSTGGYYEQYF,TGTGCCAGCAGCTCAATTTACCCCTCGACAGGGGGCTACTACGAGCAGTACTTC